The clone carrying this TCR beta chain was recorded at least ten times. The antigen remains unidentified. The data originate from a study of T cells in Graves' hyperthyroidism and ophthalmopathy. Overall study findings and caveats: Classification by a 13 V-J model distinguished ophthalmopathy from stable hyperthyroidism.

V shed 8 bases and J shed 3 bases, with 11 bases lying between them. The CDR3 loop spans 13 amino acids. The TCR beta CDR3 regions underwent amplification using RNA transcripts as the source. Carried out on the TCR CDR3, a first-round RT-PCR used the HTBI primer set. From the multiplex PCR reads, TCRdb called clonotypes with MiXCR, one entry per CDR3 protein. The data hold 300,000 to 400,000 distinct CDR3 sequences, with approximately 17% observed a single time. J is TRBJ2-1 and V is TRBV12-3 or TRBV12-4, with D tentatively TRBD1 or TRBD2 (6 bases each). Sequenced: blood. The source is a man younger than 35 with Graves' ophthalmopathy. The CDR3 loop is CASGGQSYNEQFF. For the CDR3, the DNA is TGTGCCAGCGGGGGGCAGAGCTACAATGAGCAGTTCTTC.